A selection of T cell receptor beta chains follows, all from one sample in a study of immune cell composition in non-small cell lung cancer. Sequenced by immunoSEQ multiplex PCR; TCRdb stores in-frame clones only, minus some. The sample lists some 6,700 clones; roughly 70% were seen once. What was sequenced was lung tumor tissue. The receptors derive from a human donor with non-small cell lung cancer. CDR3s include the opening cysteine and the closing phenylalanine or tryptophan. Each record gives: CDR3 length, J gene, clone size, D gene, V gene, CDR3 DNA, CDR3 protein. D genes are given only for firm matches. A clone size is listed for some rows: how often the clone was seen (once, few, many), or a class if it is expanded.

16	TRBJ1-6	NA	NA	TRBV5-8	TGTGCCAGCAGCTTGGGAAGGGAGACCTATAATTCACCCCTCCACTTT	CASSLGRETYNSPLHF
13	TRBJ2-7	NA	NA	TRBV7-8	TGTGCCAGCAGCTTAGACGGGACCTACGAGCAGTACTTC	CASSLDGTYEQYF
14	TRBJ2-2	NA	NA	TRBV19	TGTGCCAGTACTACAGGGTGGAACACCGGGGAGCTGTTTTTT	CASTTGWNTGELFF
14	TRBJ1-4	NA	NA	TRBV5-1	TGCGCCAGCAGCTTGGTGCCTTCGAGTGAAAAACTGTTTTTT	CASSLVPSSEKLFF
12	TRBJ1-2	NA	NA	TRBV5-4	TGTGCCAGCAGCTTGAGCGAACGGGGCTACACCTTC	CASSLSERGYTF
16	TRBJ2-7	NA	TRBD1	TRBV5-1	TGCGCCAGCAGCTTCGGACAGGGTGTGTTGAACTACGAGCAGTACTTC	CASSFGQGVLNYEQYF
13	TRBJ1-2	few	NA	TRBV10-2	TGCGCCAGCAGCCCCAGGGTTAACTATGGCTACACCTTC	CASSPRVNYGYTF
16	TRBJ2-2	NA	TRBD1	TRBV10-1	TGCGCCAGCAGTGCGTCCGGGACAGCGACGACCGGGGAGCTGTTTTTT	CASSASGTATTGELFF
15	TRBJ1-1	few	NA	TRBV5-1	TGCGCCAGCAGCTCCTCGCAACCCGGGATCACTGAAGCTTTCTTT	CASSSSQPGITEAFF
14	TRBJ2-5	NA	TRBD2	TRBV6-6	TGTGCCAGCAGACCGGGACTAGCGTTCGAGACCCAGTACTTC	CASRPGLAFETQYF
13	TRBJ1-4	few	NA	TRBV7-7	TGTGCTAGCAGTAGGGACATTAATGAAAAACTGTTTTTT	CASSRDINEKLFF
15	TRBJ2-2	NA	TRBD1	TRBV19	TGTGCCAGTAGGGACAGGGGGCCGAACACCGGGGAGCTGTTTTTT	CASRDRGPNTGELFF